The clone carrying this T cell receptor beta chain was counted at least ten times. The target antigen is unknown. The beta constant-region primer was an equimolar mix of two oligonucleotides covering TRBC1 and TRBC2. Nested alpha and beta constant-region primers with the SP2 primer drove four PCR rounds on ligated cDNA. TCRdb independently ran MiXCR on the UMI-ligation and nested PCR reads; one entry per CDR3 protein. Of approximately 80,000 distinct CDR3 sequences in the sample, about 10% are singletons; the top ten hold over 1%. CMV status came from CD4+ IFNgamma after overnight CMV lysate stimulation. This sample was included in a study of naive and memory T cell subsets. Overall study findings and caveats: Especially in CD8 cells, naive repertoires contained a few larger clonotypes, possibly CD45RA-re-expressing memory cells. No ground truth validated the naive and memory repertoire findings. Over 95% of naive TCR sequences appeared only once after error correction, unlike memory subsets.

Germline CDR1 LGHDT, CDR2 YNNKEL (reference sequence). V was trimmed by 0 bases and J by 0 bases, leaving 26 bases between them. This CDR3 has 21 amino acids. This receptor was identified in a human donor in good health. The sample was naive CD8+ T cells from blood. This chain connects TRBV3-1 to TRBJ1-1, with D perhaps matching TRBD1 (6 bases). CDR3 sequence: CASSQDGNRGGGTHMNTEAFF. DNA for the CDR3: TGTGCCAGCAGCCAAGATGGTAATCGCGGGGGGGGCACCCACATGAACACTGAAGCTTTCTTT.